The 22 T cell receptor beta chains in this list originate from one sample, sequenced in a study of beta chain features in type 1 diabetes. The study reverse transcribed the entire isolated RNA, so it sequenced expressed TCRB transcripts. Some clones are missing from TCRdb's copy, which holds only in-frame ones; the method was immunoSEQ multiplex PCR. The data contain about 40,000 clones, about 52% of them seen just once; the ten biggest clones take up 0.6% to 0.85%. The specimen was central memory CD4+ T cells from blood. Every receptor here comes from a woman aged 18-35 years in good health.

CDR3 sequence: CASSFQGATEAFF. The CDR3 DNA sequence: TGCGCCAGCAGCTTTCAGGGGGCCACTGAAGCTTTCTTT. The chain joins TRBV5-1 to TRBJ1-1; 8 positions match TRBD1. This CDR3 comprises 13 residues. With 2 bases clipped from V and 4 bases from J, the junction kept 1 base outside the gene matches. Germline lookup yields CDR1 SGHRS and CDR2 YFSETQ.

The rearrangement uses TRBV12-5 and TRBJ2-1; TRBD1 matches at 9 bases. Unmatched junction bases numbered 9, after V lost 1 base and J lost 8 bases. The CDR3 runs 16 residues. The germline gives CDR1 LGHNT, CDR2 FRNRAP. This CDR3 reads CASGLDLRQGDDEQFF. Written as DNA, the CDR3 is TGTGCTAGTGGTTTGGATCTAAGACAGGGGGACGATGAGCAGTTCTTC.

This clone was recorded a few times. The genes are TRBV4-1 and TRBJ1-5; tentative D call: TRBD1 (5 bases). This CDR3 is 19 amino acids long. The ends were cut back, 1 base at V and 3 bases at J, with 22 bases in the middle. Germline V gene sequence: CDR1 MGHRA, CDR2 YSYEKL. The CDR3 coding sequence is TGCGCCAGCAGCCAAGGCGGGACGGATCCGGGATCTGTCAATCAGCCCCAGCATTTT. This encodes CASSQGGTDPGSVNQPQHF.

The chain is built from TRBV7-2 and TRBJ1-2, with 7 bases lining up with TRBD1. Germline CDR1 SGHTA, CDR2 FQGNSA. This CDR3 region has 14 residues. J was trimmed by 4 bases and V by 5 bases; bases with no gene match: 7. The chain's CDR3 is CASSKKTGPYGYTF. The CDR3 DNA is TGTGCCAGCAGCAAAAAGACAGGGCCCTATGGCTACACCTTC.

The V call is TRBV19, the J call TRBJ1-6, with D maybe TRBD1 (5 bases). V lost 7 bases, J lost 10 bases, and 14 bases lay in between. Looked up from germline, CDR1 is LNHDA and CDR2 is SQIVND (reference sequence). The CDR3 loop spans 13 amino acids. Written as DNA, the CDR3 is TGTGCCAGTACCAAGCAGGGATTATCACCCCTCCACTTT. Translation: CASTKQGLSPLHF. Full variable domain (remainder filled in from reference TRBV19 and TRBJ1-6): DGGITQSPKYLFRKEGQNVTLSCEQNLNHDAMYWYRQDPGQGLRLIYYSQIVNDFQKGDIAEGYSVSREKKESFPLTVTSAQKNPTAFYLCASTKQGLSPLHFGNGTRLTVT.

CDR3 bases: TGTGCCAGCAGCTTAGCTAGCGGGAACACCGGGGAGCTGTTTTTT. It codes for CASSLASGNTGELFF. The chain joins TRBV7-8 to TRBJ2-2; possible D gene TRBD2, 6 bases. Looked up from germline, CDR1 is SGHVS and CDR2 is FQNEAQ. The V end lost 0 bases, the J end lost 1 base, and 6 bases lay between the germline ends. This CDR3 region has 15 residues.

The chain carries TRBV19 and TRBJ1-5; tentatively, D is TRBD1 (5 bases). Trimming removed 3 bases at V and 6 bases at J, with 18 bases between. Germline V gene data show CDR1 as LNHDA and CDR2 as SQIVND (reference sequence). This CDR3 is built from 16 residues. The CDR3 DNA reads TGTGCCAGTAGTATGAAGCCCCGGAGGGGTCTTCAGCCCCAGCATTTT. Translated: CASSMKPRRGLQPQHF.

The rearrangement joins TRBV5-8 to TRBJ1-1; no clear D. This CDR3 has 13 amino acids. Germline lookup yields CDR1 SGHTS and CDR2 YDEGEE. V dropped 7 bases and J dropped 10 bases, with 20 bases sitting between them. The CDR3 bases are TGTGCCAGCCGCCTGGGTTTCGGTGTTGGAGCTTTCTTT. As protein: CASRLGFGVGAFF.

This clone occurred a few times. The V gene is TRBV7-9, the J gene TRBJ2-7; TRBD2 aligns across 10 bases. Germline V gene sequence: CDR1 SEHNR, CDR2 FQNEAQ (reference sequence). V was clipped by 6 bases and J by 2 bases; unmatched bases: 7. The CDR3 totals 15 residues. For the CDR3, the DNA is TGTGCCAGCAGTTATGCGGGACTAGCGACCTACGAGCAGTACTTC. It specifies CASSYAGLATYEQYF.

The gene calls are TRBV19 and TRBJ2-3, with 9 bases matching TRBD1. From germline, CDR1 is LNHDA and CDR2 SQIVND (reference sequence). This CDR3 contains 15 residues. Trimming took 5 bases from V and 2 from J; bases not matched to a gene: 5. For the CDR3, the DNA is TGTGCCAGTAGTCACGGGGACAGGGTCACAGATACGCAGTATTTT. Protein product: CASSHGDRVTDTQYF.

The chain employs TRBV6-6 and TRBJ1-2, with 10 bases fitting TRBD1. With 5 bases clipped from V and 5 bases from J, the junction kept 5 bases outside the gene matches. The CDR3 is 14 residues long. The germline gives CDR1 MNHNY, CDR2 SVGAGI (reference sequence). The CDR3 loop is CASSERTGGYGYTF. DNA of the CDR3: TGTGCCAGCAGTGAGAGGACAGGGGGATATGGCTACACCTTC.

This clone was seen a handful of times. J is TRBJ1-6 and V is TRBV28; 7 nucleotides match TRBD1. Germline V gives CDR1 MDHEN, CDR2 SYDVKM. Trimming took 8 bases from V and 10 from J; bases not matched to a gene: 14. CDR3 size: 15 residues. The CDR3 sequence: CASFPSGGTQSPLHF. CDR3 DNA sequence: TGTGCCAGCTTCCCATCAGGGGGTACGCAGTCACCCCTCCACTTT.

The chain recombines TRBV27 with TRBJ1-3, with TRBD1 matching over 8 bases. Germline values: CDR1 MNHEY, CDR2 SMNVEV (reference sequence). This CDR3 is 14 amino acids long. Germline trimming cut 5 bases from V and 4 bases from J; bases unmatched to any gene: 4. The CDR3 here is CASSAGTGGNTIYF. CDR3 DNA: TGTGCCAGCAGTGCCGGGACAGGAGGAAACACCATATATTTT.

This clone was observed a handful of times. This chain links TRBV2 with TRBJ2-1; 12 bases align to TRBD2. The CDR3 is made up of 14 amino acids. CDR1 SNHLY and CDR2 FYNNEI come from the germline V gene. After removal of 9 bases from V and 7 bases from J, the junction contained 7 bases not matched to a gene. For the CDR3, the DNA is TGTGCCAGTACCGGACTAGCGGGGAAAAATGAGCAGTTCTTC. Translation: CASTGLAGKNEQFF.

This clone turned up a few times. V gene TRBV7-8 combines with J gene TRBJ2-3; TRBD2 might be the D (6 bases). The CDR3 extends over 16 amino acids. Germline V gene sequence: CDR1 SGHVS, CDR2 FQNEAQ. V lost 6 bases and J lost 3, with 19 bases in between. DNA for the CDR3: TGTGCCAGCAGTCTTCGTCTAGCGTCCCCAACAGATACGCAGTATTTT. Translation gives CASSLRLASPTDTQYF.

V and J are TRBV18 and TRBJ2-7; D remains ambiguous. CDR1 and CDR2 from the germline V gene are KGHSH and LQKENI. The CDR3 covers 12 residues. With 3 bases removed from V and 2 bases from J, the gap between germline ends came to 5 bases. The CDR3 coding sequence is TGTGCCAGCTCACCCCAGACCTACGAGCAGTACTTC. Amino acid sequence: CASSPQTYEQYF.

The rearrangement links TRBV6-1 to TRBJ2-7; 8 nucleotides match TRBD1. The germline gives CDR1 MNHNS, CDR2 SASEGT. The CDR3 sequence is 14 residues long. V shed 3 bases, J shed 3 bases, and the junction held 4 bases outside the gene matches. CDR3: CASSDLTGGYEQYF. CDR3 DNA sequence: TGTGCCAGCAGTGACCTAACAGGGGGCTACGAGCAGTACTTC.

This chain links TRBV6-1 with TRBJ1-1; D remains unclear. Germline loops: CDR1 MNHNS, CDR2 SASEGT. The ends were cut back, 6 bases at V and 7 bases at J, with 3 bases in the middle. CDR3 length: 9 residues. Here the CDR3 DNA reads TGTGCCAGCAGCGGTGAAGCTTTCTTT. The encoded protein is CASSGEAFF.

This chain links TRBV2 with TRBJ1-6; 7 bases match TRBD1. The germline V gene has CDR1 SNHLY and CDR2 FYNNEI. V shed 2 bases, J shed 9 bases, and the junction held 7 bases outside the gene matches. The CDR3 covers 15 residues. The CDR3, as DNA: TGTGCCAGCAGTGAAACAGGGGCGGGGGGTTCACCCCTCCACTTT. The encoded protein is CASSETGAGGSPLHF.

CDR3 region: CSVDGDYGYTF. CDR3 bases: TGCAGCGTTGACGGTGACTATGGCTACACCTTC. The rearrangement joins TRBV29-1 to TRBJ1-2, with D unresolved. CDR3 length equals 11 residues. Germline V gene sequence: CDR1 SQVTM, CDR2 ANQGSEA. V was trimmed by 3 bases and J by 3 bases, leaving 5 bases between them.

This clone was recorded a few times. The chain carries TRBV6-1 and TRBJ1-4, with TRBD1 matching 10 bases. The CDR3 is 14 amino acids. After removal of 7 bases from V and 12 bases from J, the junction contained 11 bases not matched to a gene. The germline V gene has CDR1 MNHNS and CDR2 SASEGT. The CDR3 loop is CASISRDRGFELFF. CDR3 coding DNA: TGTGCCAGCATCTCTCGGGACAGGGGTTTCGAACTGTTTTTT.

The chain is built from TRBV2 and TRBJ2-5, with D perhaps matching TRBD1 (6 bases). With the DNA end fitting TRBJ2-7 better, the J assignment may be wrong. The CDR3 spans 14 residues. The germline V gene has CDR1 SNHLY and CDR2 FYNNEI. The CDR3 here is CASSTLGGPYEQYF. The CDR3 coding sequence is TGTGCCAGCAGTACTCTAGGGGGTCCCTACGAGCAGTACTTC.